This T cell receptor beta chain was retrieved from a study of T cell responses to AZD1222 COVID-19 vaccine. Here immunoSEQ multiplex PCR was the method, and the copy in TCRdb shows in-frame clones only, minus some. The data show about 130,000 clones, 70% to 90% seen once. V was pared by 4 bases and J by 7 bases, with 13 bases between. This CDR3 is 13 amino acids long. CDR1 and CDR2 from the germline V gene are KGHSH and LQKENI. J is TRBJ1-2 and V is TRBV18, with a possible D match to TRBD1 (6 bases). The sample here was peripheral blood, taken on day 0 of AZD1222 vaccination. This receptor was identified in an adult in good health. Here the CDR3 DNA reads TGTGCCAGCTCACACTCCAGGGGATCTGGCTACACCTTC. It translates to CASSHSRGSGYTF. The full variable domain, rest sourced from reference TRBV18 and TRBJ1-2, is NAGVMQNPRHLVRRRGQEARLRCSPMKGHSHVYWYRQLPEEGLKFMVYLQKENIIDESGMPKERFSAEFPKEGPSILRIQQVVRGDSAAYFCASSHSRGSGYTFGSGTRLTVV.